The 24 T cell receptor beta chains reported below all come from one sample, sequenced in a study of blood T cell repertoires in COVID-19. Repertoires were generated with immunoSEQ multiplex PCR, while TCRdb's copy carries only in-frame clones and drops some. The sample includes tens of thousands of clones, over 70% of them seen just once. Sample: peripheral blood. These receptors all come from a human donor in a cohort sampled during active COVID-19.

The chain joins TRBV6-5 to TRBJ2-7; 9 bases are shared with TRBD1. From germline, CDR1 is MNHEY and CDR2 SVGAGI. CDR3 size: 13 residues. V was pared by 4 bases and J by 4 bases, with 2 bases of the junction left unmatched. CDR3 sequence (DNA): TGTGCCAGCAGTTGGACAGGGGATTACGAGCAGTACTTC. It encodes CASSWTGDYEQYF.

The V and J genes are TRBV11-3 and TRBJ2-3, with D tentatively TRBD2 (6 bases). This CDR3 has 16 residues. Germline CDR1 SGHNT, CDR2 YENEEA. Trimming left V 4 bases short and J 8 bases short, with 22 bases between. DNA of the CDR3: TGTGCCAGCAGCTCCCTGGCGGGACGCCGGATGGGTACGCAGTATTTT. Translated: CASSSLAGRRMGTQYF.

This clone was observed at least ten times. The gene calls are TRBV5-8 and TRBJ1-2; the D is unclear. The CDR3 runs to 14 residues. V dropped 4 bases and J dropped 6 bases, with 16 bases sitting between them. The germline V gene has CDR1 SGHTS and CDR2 YDEGEE. The CDR3 loop reads CASSPRSSVDGYTF. The CDR3 region has the DNA TGTGCCAGCAGCCCGCGCTCGTCGGTTGATGGCTACACCTTC.

The chain joins TRBV30 to TRBJ1-1; no clear D. CDR3 length: 13 residues. Germline loops: CDR1 GTSNPN, CDR2 SVGIG (reference sequence). V shed 4 bases and J shed 1 base, with 10 bases lying between them. The CDR3 protein is CAWKRVGNTEAFF. For the CDR3, the DNA is TGTGCCTGGAAGAGAGTTGGGAACACTGAAGCTTTCTTT.

This clone was observed once. The V and J genes are TRBV6-5 and TRBJ1-3; D not certain. V dropped 7 bases and J dropped 1 base, with 14 bases sitting between them. The CDR3 runs 15 residues. Germline-derived CDR1 and CDR2 are MNHEY and SVGAGI. The CDR3: CASTLMRASGNTIYF. The DNA for the CDR3 is TGTGCCAGCACCCTTATGAGGGCGTCTGGAAACACCATATATTTT.

The chain carries TRBV27 and TRBJ2-2; TRBD2 agrees at 7 bases. V was pared by 6 bases and J by 2 bases, with 6 bases of the junction left unmatched. The germline V gene encodes CDR1 MNHEY and CDR2 SMNVEV (reference sequence). This CDR3 is 15 amino acids long. CDR3 amino acids: CASRGAGLNTGELFF. CDR3 nucleotide sequence: TGTGCCAGCAGAGGAGCGGGACTAAACACCGGGGAGCTGTTTTTT.

The J gene is TRBJ2-2, the V gene TRBV19; 10 bases are a match to TRBD2. Germline-derived CDR1 and CDR2 are LNHDA and SQIVND (reference sequence). The CDR3 contains 18 residues. The V gene end was trimmed by 3 bases and the J gene end by 6 bases; junction bases not matched to a gene: 13. CDR3 sequence (DNA): TGTGCCAGTAGTATCTGGAGCGGGAGGGCCCGGAGGTCCGGGGAGCTGTTTTTT. Amino acids: CASSIWSGRARRSGELFF.

CDR3 DNA sequence: TGCAGCGTTGAACTAGCGGGCGTAAGCACAGATACGCAGTATTTT. This encodes CSVELAGVSTDTQYF. This chain links TRBV29-1 with TRBJ2-3; 8 nucleotides line up with TRBD2. Germline trimming cut 2 bases from V and 0 bases from J; bases unmatched to any gene: 4. Germline CDR1 and CDR2: SQVTM and ANQGSEA. CDR3 length: 15 residues.

The chain combines TRBV28 with TRBJ1-2; the match to TRBD1 covers 8 bases. This CDR3 comprises 15 residues. CDR1 is MDHEN and CDR2 is SYDVKM in the germline V gene. Germline trimming cut 8 bases from V and 4 bases from J; bases unmatched to any gene: 12. This chain's CDR3 is CASESLRTGSYGYTF. As DNA, the CDR3 is TGTGCCAGCGAATCCCTCAGGACAGGGTCCTATGGCTACACCTTC.

The chain recombines TRBV19 with TRBJ2-3, with TRBD2 matching over 7 bases. The CDR3 has 15 amino acids. Trimming cost V 4 bases and J 0 bases; bases outside gene matches: 4. Germline V gene sequence: CDR1 LNHDA, CDR2 SQIVND (reference sequence). DNA of the CDR3: TGTGCCAGTAGTAAGAGACTAGCTAGCACAGATACGCAGTATTTT. Protein sequence: CASSKRLASTDTQYF.

CDR3 DNA: TGTGCCAGCAGCTTAACCCTTGACAGCTCTGTAGACCAGTTCTTC. Protein product: CASSLTLDSSVDQFF. The chain joins TRBV7-3 to TRBJ2-1; maybe TRBD1 (5 bases). The CDR3 consists of 15 residues. V dropped 0 bases and J dropped 13 bases, with 19 bases sitting between them. In germline, CDR1 is SGHTA, CDR2 FQGTGA.

V gene TRBV18 combines with J gene TRBJ1-2; 7 positions agree with TRBD1. The CDR3 is made up of 16 amino acids. The germline CDR1 and CDR2 sequences are KGHSH and LQKENI. V gave up 6 bases and J gave up 2 bases; unmatched junction bases: 12. The CDR3 DNA follows: TGTGCCAGCTCTCCCCCGTCACAGGGGTTCAACTATGGCTACACCTTC. Its translation is CASSPPSQGFNYGYTF.

Only one count was recorded for this clone. V is TRBV10-3 and J is TRBJ2-7; D uncertain. Between the trimmed V and J ends, which lost 0 bases and 2 bases, there was a span of 8 bases. The CDR3 sequence is 14 residues long. Looked up from germline, CDR1 is ENHRY and CDR2 is SYGVKD. DNA for the CDR3: TGTGCCATCAGTGAGTCGCGAGGCGCCTACGAGCAGTACGTC. This translates into CAISESRGAYEQYV.

The V and J genes are TRBV14 and TRBJ2-3; 15 bases map to TRBD2. The CDR3 extends over 19 amino acids. CDR1 SGHDN and CDR2 FVKESK come from the germline V gene. J lost 6 bases, V lost 0 bases, and 10 bases had no gene match. CDR3 sequence: CASSQEAGLAGGPWDTQYF. The CDR3 DNA sequence: TGTGCCAGCAGCCAAGAAGCGGGACTAGCGGGGGGACCCTGGGATACGCAGTATTTT.

The chain combines TRBV6-5 with TRBJ1-5, with D perhaps matching TRBD1 (5 bases). CDR3 size: 13 residues. Germline CDR1 reads MNHEY; CDR2 reads SVGAGI. Trimming stripped 6 bases from V and 7 bases from J, with 13 bases between. The CDR3: CASSSGGNQPQHF. The CDR3 DNA is TGTGCCAGCAGCTCCGGGGGGAACCAGCCCCAGCATTTT.

The chain has TRBV5-6 and TRBJ2-5; TRBD2 agrees at 12 bases. Germline trimming cut 5 bases from V and 1 base from J; bases unmatched to any gene: 9. CDR1 and CDR2 (germline): SGHDT, YYEEEE. The CDR3 spans 17 residues. CDR3 DNA: TGTGCCAGCAGTTCCGGACTAGCGGGACCCCCCCAAGAGACCCAGTACTTC. This encodes CASSSGLAGPPQETQYF.

This clone was counted once. The chain recombines TRBV10-3 with TRBJ1-5; weak D call: TRBD1 (6 bases). The V end was cut by 5 bases, the J end by 2 bases, with 10 bases between. Per the germline V gene, CDR1 is ENHRY and CDR2 is SYGVKD. The length of the CDR3 is 14 residues. DNA of the CDR3: TGTGCCATCAGTTACAGGGCTGGCAATCAGCCCCAGCATTTT. Protein product: CAISYRAGNQPQHF.

The chain combines TRBV27 with TRBJ1-2; D possibly corresponds to TRBD1 (6 bases). The CDR3 loop spans 16 amino acids. The germline V gene encodes CDR1 MNHEY and CDR2 SMNVEV (reference sequence). Between the trimmed V and J ends, which lost 3 bases and 1 base, there was a span of 15 bases. The CDR3 sequence is CASSLYTGTSNYGYTF. CDR3 in DNA: TGTGCCAGCAGTTTGTATACAGGGACTAGTAACTATGGCTACACCTTC.

The gene calls are TRBV9 and TRBJ2-3; no reliable D call. CDR1 is SGDLS, CDR2 YYNGEE, per germline. This CDR3 comprises 18 residues. V dropped 2 bases and J dropped 1 base, with 20 bases sitting between them. CDR3 amino acids: CASSVSIYQDAGTDTQYF. As DNA, the CDR3 is TGTGCCAGCAGCGTTTCCATCTATCAGGATGCTGGCACAGATACGCAGTATTTT. Drawing the rest from reference TRBV9 and TRBJ2-3, the complete variable domain is DSGVTQTPKHLITATGQRVTLRCSPRSGDLSVYWYQQSLDQGLQFLIQYYNGEERAKGNILERFSAQQFPDLHSELNLSSLELGDSALYFCASSVSIYQDAGTDTQYFGPGTRLTVL.

CDR3 residues: CASSQEPPTAGGIRGDGELFF. The CDR3 DNA is TGTGCCAGCAGCCAAGAGCCCCCTACAGCGGGGGGGATTCGAGGCGACGGGGAGCTGTTTTTT. The gene calls are TRBV4-2 and TRBJ2-2; 10 bases are a match to TRBD2. Germline-derived CDR1 and CDR2 are LGHNA and YNFKEQ. After removal of 0 bases from V and 7 bases from J, the junction contained 20 bases not matched to a gene. The CDR3 is 21 amino acids.

This clone was detected a few times. The genes are TRBV5-4 and TRBJ2-7; 8 nucleotides line up with TRBD1. V was clipped by 4 bases and J by 5 bases; unmatched bases: 8. The CDR3 covers 14 residues. CDR1 is SGHNT and CDR2 is YYREEE in the germline V gene (reference sequence). The CDR3 protein is CASSTGQGGNEQYF. The CDR3 nucleotides read TGTGCCAGCAGCACCGGACAGGGAGGCAACGAGCAGTACTTC.

The chain is built from TRBV29-1 and TRBJ2-3, with D tentatively TRBD1 (5 bases). Between the trimmed V and J ends, which lost 3 bases and 6 bases, there was a span of 13 bases. Germline CDR1 reads SQVTM; CDR2 reads ANQGSEA. The CDR3 extends over 13 amino acids. Here the CDR3 reads CSVEGIRVDTQYF. The CDR3 bases are TGCAGCGTTGAGGGTATCAGGGTCGATACGCAGTATTTT.

The rearrangement joins TRBV7-6 to TRBJ1-5; possible D gene TRBD1, 6 bases. The CDR3 spans 16 residues. Germline CDR1 SGHVS, CDR2 FNYEAQ. Trimming removed 1 base at V and 1 base at J, with 11 bases between. CDR3 protein: CASSLDPGDSNQPQHF. CDR3 in DNA: TGTGCCAGCAGCTTAGATCCAGGGGACAGCAATCAGCCCCAGCATTTT. Together with reference TRBV7-6 and TRBJ1-5, the CDR3 gives the full variable domain: GAGVSQSPRYKVTKRGQDVALRCDPISGHVSLYWYRQALGQGPEFLTYFNYEAQQDKSGLPNDRFSAERPEGSISTLTIQRTEQRDSAMYRCASSLDPGDSNQPQHFGDGTRLSIL.

This clone was seen only a few times. The gene calls are TRBV2 and TRBJ2-1; 7 nucleotides match TRBD2. This CDR3 region has 17 residues. With 0 bases clipped from V and 4 bases from J, the junction kept 9 bases outside the gene matches. The germline CDR1 and CDR2 sequences are SNHLY and FYNNEI. CDR3 sequence (DNA): TGTGCCAGCAGTGAAGCGCTTGTGGGACTACCTTACAATGAGCAGTTCTTC. Protein sequence: CASSEALVGLPYNEQFF. Looking up the rest from reference TRBV2 and TRBJ2-1 gives the full variable domain: EPEVTQTPSHQVTQMGQEVILRCVPISNHLYFYWYRQILGQKVEFLVSFYNNEISEKSEIFDDQFSVERPDGSNFTLKIRSTKLEDSAMYFCASSEALVGLPYNEQFFGPGTRLTVL.